This T cell receptor (beta chain) came from a study of T-cell memory formation after mild COVID-19 (dated by TCRdb to the early 2020s). Regarding the research as a whole: TCR sequence clusters from the two donors were found to be largely donor specific. T-cell clones expanding and contracting after mild COVID-19 in a couple of donors were tracked by longitudinal TCRalpha and TCRbeta repertoire sequencing. Two young, previously healthy adult volunteers made up the cohort, one male and one female. General conclusions and limits of the study: Some responding clones were found in pre-infection memory, which suggests that pre-existing cross-reactive memory T cells took part in the SARS-CoV-2 response. The second-wave clones that peaked on day 37 were not confirmed to be SARS-CoV-2 specific. The study covered only a couple of mild cases, and larger cohorts including severe cases with pre-infection samples were considered necessary. Contracting CD4+ clones were found mainly in CM and EM memory subsets, while CD8+ clones were enriched in EMRA. Balanced CD4/CD8 phenotypes were observed for clones contracting from day 15 to 85, whereas a bias towards CD4+ was observed for a second wave of clones expanding from day 15 to 37.

As concerns this clonotype: Its antigen target is currently unknown. The record has no base qualities; no much larger clone is one base away.

V is clipped by 6 bases and J by 2 bases, and the sequence between their germline boundaries is 22 bases long. The CDR3 spans 17 residues, from the cysteine through the phenylalanine. Just the 51-base CDR3 DNA is kept, in frame starting at base 1. CDR1 and CDR2, per the germline V gene, are SNHLY and FYNNEI. PBMCs were isolated by Ficoll-Paque density gradient centrifugation. Sequencing was carried out with an Illumina NovaSeq 6000. Using 5'RACE with constant-segment primers, TCRalpha and TCRbeta cDNA libraries were constructed, with sample barcodes and unique molecular identifiers added in the process. RNA was extracted from every sample with Trizol reagent. Libraries were amplified in two PCR steps, with a second sample barcode and Illumina TruSeq adapters added in the second step. The libraries were sequenced on an Illumina NovaSeq using 2 x 150 bp paired-end reads. Per the original workflow: The reads were demultiplexed and collapsed into UMI-guided consensus sequences using migec v1.2.7. With mixcr v2.1.11, UMI consensuses were aligned to TRA and TRB V and J templates and assembled into clonotypes. A clonotype was counted as expanded or contracted only when both edgeR and NoisET called the clonotype significant, with the noise models trained on biological replicates. edgeR calls used a false discovery rate-adjusted p below 0.01 and a log2 fold-change threshold of 1. As an exploratory analysis of dynamics, max-normalized trajectories of the 1000 most abundant clonotypes were examined with PCA combined with hierarchical clustering. Separately sequenced CD4+ and CD8+ repertoires were used to assign the CD4 or CD8 phenotype of responding clones. The public reads were reanalyzed by TCRdb: fastp trimming at Q25, MiXCR alignment, in-frame beta chains only. Each CDR3 protein gets just one entry, which takes the most common genes and DNA from the rows behind it. It is TCRdb's table, rather than the study itself, that gives the V and J calls and clone size. Across this sample there are hundreds of thousands of distinct CDR3 sequences, with 20% seen only once. The ten top clones hold 7.5% to 9.5% of the sample.

Sequencing used PBMCs or a T cell subset sorted from them (not recorded which). This TCR derives from an adult woman who had mild COVID-19 (a few samples of this study predate the infection). The sample titles of this study are shuffled in the database, so cell type and time point are left out; the donor was told from shared clones. Rearrangement joined TRBV2 to TRBJ1-1, with a tentative D gene TRBD1 over 6 matching bases. The CDR3: CASSKTGGRVRNTEAFF. The nucleotides are TGTGCCAGCAGCAAGACAGGTGGGCGAGTAAGAAACACTGAAGCTTTCTTT.